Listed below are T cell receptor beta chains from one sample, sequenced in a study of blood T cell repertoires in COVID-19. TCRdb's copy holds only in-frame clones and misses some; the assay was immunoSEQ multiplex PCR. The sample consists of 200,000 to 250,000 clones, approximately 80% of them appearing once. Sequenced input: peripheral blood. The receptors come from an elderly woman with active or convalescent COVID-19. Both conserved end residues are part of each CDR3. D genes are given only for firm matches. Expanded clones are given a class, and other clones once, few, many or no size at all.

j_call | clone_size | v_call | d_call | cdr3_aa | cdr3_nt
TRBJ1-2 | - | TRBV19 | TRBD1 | CASRIGQAGFGYTF | TGTGCCAGTAGGATCGGACAGGCTGGTTTTGGCTACACCTTC
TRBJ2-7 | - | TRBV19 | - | CASSIDRRGEASYEQYF | TGTGCCAGTAGTATAGATCGGAGGGGCGAGGCCTCCTACGAGCAGTACTTC
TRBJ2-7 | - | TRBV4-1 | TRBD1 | CASITRDRAYEQYF | TGCGCCAGCATCACGAGGGACAGAGCCTACGAGCAGTACTTC
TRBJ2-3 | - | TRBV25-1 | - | CASSPRQDSRGDTQYF | TGTGCCAGCAGTCCACGACAGGACTCACGGGGAGATACGCAGTATTTT
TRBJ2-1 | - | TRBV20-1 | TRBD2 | CSASDRGLAVASYNEQFF | TGCAGTGCTAGTGACAGGGGACTAGCGGTCGCCTCCTACAATGAGCAGTTCTTC
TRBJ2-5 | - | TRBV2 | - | CASSDRLGGQSTQYF | TGTGCCAGCAGTGACAGACTTGGCGGCCAATCTACCCAGTACTTC
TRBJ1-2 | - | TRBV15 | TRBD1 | CATSRDRQGYGYTF | TGTGCCACCAGCAGAGATCGACAGGGCTATGGCTACACCTTC
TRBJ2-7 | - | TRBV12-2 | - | CASRLGAGHGHYPTPYEQYF | TGTGCAAGTCGCTTGGGGGCCGGGCATGGGCATTATCCTACGCCCTACGAGCAGTACTTC
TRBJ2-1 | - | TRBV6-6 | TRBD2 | CASSSGTSGGNEQFF | TGTGCCAGCAGTTCCGGGACTAGCGGGGGAAATGAGCAGTTCTTC
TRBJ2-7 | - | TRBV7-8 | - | CASSLVVTYEQYF | TGTGCCAGCAGCTTAGTAGTGACCTACGAGCAGTACTTC
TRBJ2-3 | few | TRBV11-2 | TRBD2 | CASSLAPLAGARTDTQYF | TGTGCCAGCAGCTTAGCACCTCTGGCGGGAGCGCGCACAGATACGCAGTATTTT
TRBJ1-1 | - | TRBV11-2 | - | CASSQQVNTEAFF | TGTGCCAGCAGCCAACAGGTAAACACTGAAGCTTTCTTT
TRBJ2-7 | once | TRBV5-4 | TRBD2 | CASSSPASGPPYEQYF | TGTGCCAGCAGCAGCCCAGCTAGCGGTCCCCCCTACGAGCAGTACTTC
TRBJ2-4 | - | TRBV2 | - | CASSEAPPSSYF | TGTGCCAGCAGTGAGGCCCCGCCTAGCTCGTACTTC
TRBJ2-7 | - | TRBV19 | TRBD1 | CASSNPGQSSYEQYF | TGTGCCAGTAGCAACCCGGGACAGAGCTCCTACGAGCAGTACTTC
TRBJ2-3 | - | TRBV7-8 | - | CASSSQIEARTDTQYF | TGTGCCAGCAGCTCCCAAATCGAGGCACGCACAGATACGCAGTATTTT
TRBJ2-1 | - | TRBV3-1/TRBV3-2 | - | CASSQGGVGEQFF | TGTGCCAGCAGCCAAGGGGGGGTTGGTGAGCAGTTCTTC
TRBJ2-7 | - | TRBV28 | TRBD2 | CASSTGLGGYEQYF | TGTGCCAGCTCAACCGGACTAGGAGGCTACGAGCAGTACTTC
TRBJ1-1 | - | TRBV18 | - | CASSPPAGAFNTEAFF | TGTGCCAGCTCACCACCGGCAGGGGCCTTTAACACTGAAGCTTTCTTT
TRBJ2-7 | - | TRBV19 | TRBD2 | CASSPNPTFSGIPLEQYF | TGTGCCAGTAGTCCCAATCCCACCTTTAGCGGGATCCCGCTCGAGCAGTACTTC
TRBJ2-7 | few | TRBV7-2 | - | CASSSRPGQGGEQYF | TGTGCCAGCAGTTCTAGACCGGGACAAGGGGGCGAGCAGTACTTC
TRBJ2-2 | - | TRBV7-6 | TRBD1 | CASSARQGLNTGELFF | TGTGCCAGCAGCGCTCGACAGGGGTTGAACACCGGGGAGCTGTTTTTT
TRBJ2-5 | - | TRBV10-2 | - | CASSEPPVETQYF | TGCGCCAGCAGTGAGCCCCCGGTAGAGACCCAGTACTTC
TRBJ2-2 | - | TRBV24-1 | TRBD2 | CATRSRGGAGELFF | TGTGCCACCCGGTCTCGCGGGGGGGCCGGGGAGCTGTTTTTT
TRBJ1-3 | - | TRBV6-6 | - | CASSYFSDGGGNTIYF | TGTGCCAGCAGTTACTTCTCGGATGGGGGCGGAAACACCATATATTTT
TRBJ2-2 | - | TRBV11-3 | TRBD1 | CASSSPGQFTGELFF | TGTGCCAGCAGCTCCCCGGGACAGTTCACCGGGGAGCTGTTTTTT
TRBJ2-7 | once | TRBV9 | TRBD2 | CASSPSGSINYEQYF | TGTGCCAGCAGTCCTAGCGGGAGTATTAACTACGAGCAGTACTTC
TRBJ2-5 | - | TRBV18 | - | CASSRLLKLKETQYF | TGTGCCAGCTCAAGACTCCTTAAGCTGAAAGAGACCCAGTACTTC
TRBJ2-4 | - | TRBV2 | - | CASRGTTTAKNIQYF | TGTGCCAGCAGGGGGACAACGACAGCCAAAAACATTCAGTACTTC
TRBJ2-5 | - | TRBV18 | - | CASSPGGGQETQYF | TGTGCCAGCTCACCCGGTGGGGGCCAGGAGACCCAGTACTTC
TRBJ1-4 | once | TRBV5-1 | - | CASSSNTGTFEKLFF | TGCGCCAGCAGCTCAAACACCGGGACATTTGAAAAACTGTTTTTT
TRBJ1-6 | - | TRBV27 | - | CASSLKGGVLLTLHF | TGTGCCAGCAGTTTAAAGGGGGGGGTACTTTTGACCCTCCACTTT
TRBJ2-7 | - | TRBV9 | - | CASSVGTAPTYEQYF | TGTGCCAGCAGCGTAGGGACAGCCCCAACCTACGAGCAGTACTTC
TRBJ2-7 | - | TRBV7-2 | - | CASSQRQAYEQYF | TGTGCCAGCAGCCAAAGACAGGCCTACGAGCAGTACTTC
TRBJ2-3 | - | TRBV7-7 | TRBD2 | CASSVGLAGVADTQYF | TGTGCCAGCAGCGTCGGACTAGCGGGAGTGGCAGATACGCAGTATTTT
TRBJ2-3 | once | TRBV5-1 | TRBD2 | CASSQVAGTDTQYF | TGCGCCAGCAGCCAGGTAGCGGGTACAGATACGCAGTATTTT
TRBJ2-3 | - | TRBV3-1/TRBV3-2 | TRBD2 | CASSQPSGRPRADTQYF | TGTGCCAGCAGCCAGCCTAGCGGGAGACCGCGGGCAGATACGCAGTATTTT
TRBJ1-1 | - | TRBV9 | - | CASSPAGWPGWTFF | TGTGCCAGCAGCCCCGCTGGGTGGCCAGGGTGGACTTTCTTT
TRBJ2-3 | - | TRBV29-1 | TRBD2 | CSVEGVAGVSTDTQYF | TGCAGCGTTGAAGGAGTAGCGGGAGTAAGTACAGATACGCAGTATTTT
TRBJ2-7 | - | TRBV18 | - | CASSPQQGWDEQYF | TGTGCCAGCTCACCACAACAGGGATGGGACGAGCAGTACTTC
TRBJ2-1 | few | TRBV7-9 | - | CASSLHGGSSYNEQFF | TGTGCCAGCAGCTTACACGGGGGAAGCTCCTACAATGAGCAGTTCTTC
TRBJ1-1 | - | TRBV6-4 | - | CASSERGLTTEAFF | TGTGCCAGCAGTGAGAGGGGGTTGACCACTGAAGCTTTCTTT
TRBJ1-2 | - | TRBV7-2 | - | CASSSGLGYGYTF | TGTGCCAGCAGCTCAGGGCTGGGCTATGGCTACACCTTC
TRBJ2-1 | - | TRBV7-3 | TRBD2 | CASSYTSGTYNEQFF | TGTGCCAGCAGCTACACTAGCGGGACCTACAATGAGCAGTTCTTC
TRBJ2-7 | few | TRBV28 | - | CASSSDSQQYF | TGTGCCAGCAGCTCCGATAGTCAGCAGTACTTC
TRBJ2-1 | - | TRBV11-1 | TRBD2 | CASSLARGAGDNEQFF | TGTGCCAGCAGCTTAGCGCGGGGGGCGGGAGACAATGAGCAGTTCTTC